The 12 T cell receptor beta chains in this list originate from one sample, sequenced in a study of T cells after yellow fever vaccination. One entry per CDR3 protein results from TCRdb running MiXCR on the 5' RACE reads. The table includes more than 300,000 distinct CDR3 sequences, 6.8% detected once. The sequencing used PBMCs, collected roughly seven weeks after the first yellow fever vaccination. The receptors derive from a young man who received the YFV17D yellow fever vaccine.

This clonotype was observed a handful of times. This chain uses TRBV10-3 with TRBJ2-1, with D perhaps TRBD2 (6 bases). CDR1 ENHRY and CDR2 SYGVKD come from the germline V gene. Trimming cost V 6 bases and J 4 bases, with 16 bases left between them. This CDR3 spans 15 amino acids. CDR3 loop: CAISETSRTYNEQFF. The CDR3 region has the DNA TGTGCCATCAGCGAGACTAGTCGGACTTACAATGAGCAGTTCTTC.

The chain links TRBV11-1 to TRBJ1-5, with TRBD1 identical over 8 bases. Germline CDR1 is SGHAT and CDR2 is FQDESV (reference sequence). V shed 2 bases and J 4 bases; nucleotides not matched to a gene: 13. This CDR3 is 18 amino acids long. In DNA, the CDR3 is TGTGCCAGCAGCTTAAGTGGCCGGGCAGGGGGCGAAAATCAGCCCCAGCATTTT. Translated: CASSLSGRAGGENQPQHF. Together with reference TRBV11-1 and TRBJ1-5, the CDR3 gives the full variable domain: EAEVAQSPRYKITEKSQAVAFWCDPISGHATLYWYRQILGQGPELLVQFQDESVVDDSQLPKDRFSAERLKGVDSTLKIQPAELGDSAMYLCASSLSGRAGGENQPQHFGDGTRLSIL.

The gene calls are TRBV5-6 and TRBJ2-7; D is undetermined. Deletions cut 1 base from V and 3 bases from J, with 5 bases between. CDR3 size: 12 residues. Germline V gives CDR1 SGHDT, CDR2 YYEEEE. The CDR3 spells CASSLTNYEQYF. CDR3 DNA: TGTGCCAGCAGCTTGACGAACTACGAGCAGTACTTC. The whole variable domain, filled in from reference TRBV5-6 and TRBJ2-7, reads DAGVTQSPTHLIKTRGQQVTLRCSPKSGHDTVSWYQQALGQGPQFIFQYYEEEERQRGNFPDRFSGHQFPNYSSELNVNALLLGDSALYLCASSLTNYEQYFGPGTRLTVT.

At least ten counts were recorded for this clonotype. This chain uses TRBV29-1 with TRBJ2-2; 12 bases match TRBD2. CDR1 and CDR2 (germline): SQVTM, ANQGSEA. Losses at the gene ends were 6 bases for V and 6 bases for J; bases not matched to a gene: 8. This CDR3 region has 15 residues. CDR3 protein: CSVQPSGGAAGELFF. The CDR3 nucleotides are TGCAGCGTCCAGCCTAGCGGGGGGGCGGCCGGGGAGCTGTTTTTT.

Many counts were recorded for this clonotype. V is TRBV28 and J is TRBJ2-7, with D uncertain. Germline values: CDR1 MDHEN, CDR2 SYDVKM. This CDR3 spans 13 amino acids. V was pared by 2 bases and J by 6 bases, with 11 bases between. In DNA, the CDR3 is TGTGCCAGCAGTTTAAGGTGGAAACGCGAGCAGTACGTC. This encodes CASSLRWKREQYV.

This chain connects TRBV15 to TRBJ2-3, with D tentatively TRBD1 or TRBD2 (5 bases each). Trimming took 3 bases from V and 2 from J, leaving 12 bases between them. This CDR3 has 15 residues. Germline lookup yields CDR1 LNHNV and CDR2 YYDKDF (reference sequence). Here the CDR3 DNA reads TGTGCCACCAGCAGGGGGGACCCGGTCACAGATACGCAGTATTTT. Protein product: CATSRGDPVTDTQYF.

This chain links TRBV7-2 with TRBJ2-7; no clear D gene. CDR1 is SGHTA, CDR2 FQGNSA, per germline. The CDR3 contains 13 residues. V shed 1 base and J shed 4 bases, with 8 bases lying between them. CDR3 sequence reads: CASSLEAEYEQYF. CDR3 sequence (DNA): TGTGCCAGCAGCTTAGAGGCCGAGTACGAGCAGTACTTC. The whole variable domain, remainder taken from reference TRBV7-2 and TRBJ2-7, is GAGVSQSPSNKVTEKGKDVELRCDPISGHTALYWYRQSLGQGLEFLIYFQGNSAPDKSGLPSDRFSAERTGGSVSTLTIQRTQQEDSAVYLCASSLEAEYEQYFGPGTRLTVT.

This clonotype appeared a few times. The chain links TRBV24-1 to TRBJ2-1; D gene ambiguous. Germline V lookup: CDR1 KGHDR, CDR2 SFDVKD. The CDR3 is made up of 18 amino acids. The V gene lost 3 bases and the J gene lost 7 bases, with 24 bases spanning the gap. The chain's CDR3 is CATSDTQLADPPPNEQFF. In DNA form, the CDR3 reads TGTGCCACCAGTGATACCCAGTTGGCAGATCCTCCTCCTAATGAGCAGTTCTTC.

This clonotype was detected only a few times. V is TRBV9 and J is TRBJ1-5; D is ambiguous. CDR1 and CDR2 (germline): SGDLS, YYNGEE. The CDR3 length is 16 residues. Trimming took off 4 bases at V and 4 bases at J, with 18 bases between the two ends. CDR3 bases: TGTGCCAGCAGCCCCGGTTCGAGCAGCGCGAATCAGCCCCAGCATTTT. Encoded protein: CASSPGSSSANQPQHF.

This clonotype has ten or more counts. This rearrangement joins TRBV29-1 to TRBJ1-1, with TRBD1 as a possible D gene (5 bases). From germline, CDR1 is SQVTM and CDR2 ANQGSEA. The V end was cut by 1 base, the J end by 4 bases, with 7 bases between. The CDR3 loop spans 12 amino acids. CDR3 DNA sequence: TGCAGCGTTGAAGGGGGCATCACTGAAGCTTTCTTT. Its protein product is CSVEGGITEAFF.

This clonotype was observed a handful of times. The chain links TRBV7-9 to TRBJ1-3; D call uncertain. The length of the CDR3 is 13 residues. Germline values: CDR1 SEHNR, CDR2 FQNEAQ (reference sequence). Trimming cost V 4 bases and J 2 bases, with 6 bases left between them. The CDR3 protein is CASSSLPGNTIYF. CDR3 DNA sequence: TGTGCCAGCAGCTCCTTACCTGGAAACACCATATATTTT.

This clonotype was seen a handful of times. The chain has TRBV6-2 or TRBV6-3 and TRBJ1-1; D perhaps matches TRBD1 (6 bases). Trimming took off 6 bases at V and 5 bases at J, with 16 bases between the two ends. The CDR3 extends over 14 amino acids. The germline V gene has CDR1 MNHEY and CDR2 SVGEGT. CDR3 sequence (DNA): TGTGCCAGCAGATCGAACAGGGAGGGGACTGAAGCTTTCTTT. Its translation is CASRSNREGTEAFF.